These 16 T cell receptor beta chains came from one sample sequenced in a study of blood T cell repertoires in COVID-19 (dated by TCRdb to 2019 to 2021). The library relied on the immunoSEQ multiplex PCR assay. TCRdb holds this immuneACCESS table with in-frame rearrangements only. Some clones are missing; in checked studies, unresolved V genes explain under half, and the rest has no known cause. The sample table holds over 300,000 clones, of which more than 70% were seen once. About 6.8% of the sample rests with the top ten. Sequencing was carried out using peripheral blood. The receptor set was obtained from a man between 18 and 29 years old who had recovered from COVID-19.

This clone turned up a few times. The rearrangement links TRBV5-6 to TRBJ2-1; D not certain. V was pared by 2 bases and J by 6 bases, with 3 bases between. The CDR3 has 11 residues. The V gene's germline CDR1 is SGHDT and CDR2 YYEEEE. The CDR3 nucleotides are TGTGCCAGCAGCTTAGCCAATGAGCAGTTCTTC. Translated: CASSLANEQFF.

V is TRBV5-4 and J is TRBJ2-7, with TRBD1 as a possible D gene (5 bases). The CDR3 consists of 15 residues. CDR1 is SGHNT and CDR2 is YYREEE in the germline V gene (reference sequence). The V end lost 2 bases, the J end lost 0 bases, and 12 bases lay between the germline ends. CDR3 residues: CASSLSGYNSYEQYF. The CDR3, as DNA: TGTGCCAGCAGCTTATCAGGGTACAACTCCTACGAGCAGTACTTC.

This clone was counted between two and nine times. Here the CDR3 reads CASSPRWGGNQPQHF. The CDR3 DNA sequence: TGTGCCAGCAGCCCCAGATGGGGGGGCAATCAGCCCCAGCATTTT. The chain joins TRBV3-1 (or the pseudogene TRBV3-2) to TRBJ1-5; D perhaps matches TRBD1 (5 bases). V shed 4 bases and J shed 2 bases, with 12 bases lying between them. CDR1 is LGHDT and CDR2 is YNNKEL in the germline V gene (reference sequence). CDR3 length: 15 residues.

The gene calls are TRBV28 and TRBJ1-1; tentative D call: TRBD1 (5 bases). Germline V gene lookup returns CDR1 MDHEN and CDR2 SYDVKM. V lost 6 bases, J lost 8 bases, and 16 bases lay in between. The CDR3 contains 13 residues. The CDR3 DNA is TGTGCCAGCAGGTCGTCCCGGAGGGACGAAGCTTTCTTT. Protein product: CASRSSRRDEAFF.

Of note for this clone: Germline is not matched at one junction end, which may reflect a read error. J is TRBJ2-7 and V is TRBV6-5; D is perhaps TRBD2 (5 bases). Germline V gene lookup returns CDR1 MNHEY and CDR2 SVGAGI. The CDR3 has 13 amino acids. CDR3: CASSDSSGNEQYF. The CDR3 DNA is TGTGCCAGCAGTGACTCCTCGGGGAACGAGCAGTACTTC.

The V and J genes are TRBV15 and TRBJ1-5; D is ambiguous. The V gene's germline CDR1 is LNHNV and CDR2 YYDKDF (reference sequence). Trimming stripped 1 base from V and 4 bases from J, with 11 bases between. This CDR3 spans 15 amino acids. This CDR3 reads CATSRGSGNNQPQHF. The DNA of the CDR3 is TGTGCCACCAGCAGAGGCTCGGGGAATAATCAGCCCCAGCATTTT.

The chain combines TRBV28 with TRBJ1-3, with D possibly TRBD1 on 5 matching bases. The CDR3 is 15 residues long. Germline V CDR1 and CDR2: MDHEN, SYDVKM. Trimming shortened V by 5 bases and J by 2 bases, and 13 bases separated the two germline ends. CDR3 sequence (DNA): TGTGCCAGCAGTCCTATCAGGGCGGCTGGAAACACCATATATTTT. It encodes CASSPIRAAGNTIYF. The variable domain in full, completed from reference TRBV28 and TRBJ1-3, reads DVKVTQSSRYLVKRTGEKVFLECVQDMDHENMFWYRQDPGLGLRLIYFSYDVKMKEKGDIPEGYSVSREKKERFSLILESASTNQTSMYLCASSPIRAAGNTIYFGEGSWLTVV.

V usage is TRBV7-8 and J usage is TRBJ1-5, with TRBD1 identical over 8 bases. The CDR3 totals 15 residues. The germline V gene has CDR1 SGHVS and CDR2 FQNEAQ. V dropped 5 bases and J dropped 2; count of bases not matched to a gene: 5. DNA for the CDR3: TGTGCCAGCAGCCGAGGACAGGGAGGCAATCAGCCCCAGCATTTT. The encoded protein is CASSRGQGGNQPQHF. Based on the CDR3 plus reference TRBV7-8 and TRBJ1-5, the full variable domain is GAGVSQSPRYKVAKRGQDVALRCDPISGHVSLFWYQQALGQGPEFLTYFQNEAQLDKSGLPSDRFFAERPEGSVSTLKIQRTQQEDSAVYLCASSRGQGGNQPQHFGDGTRLSIL.

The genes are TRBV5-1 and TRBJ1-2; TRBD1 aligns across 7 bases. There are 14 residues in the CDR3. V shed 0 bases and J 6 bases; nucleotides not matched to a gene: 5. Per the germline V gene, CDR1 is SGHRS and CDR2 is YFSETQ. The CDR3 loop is CASSLGQGGDGYTF. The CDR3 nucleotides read TGCGCCAGCAGCTTGGGACAGGGAGGTGATGGCTACACCTTC.

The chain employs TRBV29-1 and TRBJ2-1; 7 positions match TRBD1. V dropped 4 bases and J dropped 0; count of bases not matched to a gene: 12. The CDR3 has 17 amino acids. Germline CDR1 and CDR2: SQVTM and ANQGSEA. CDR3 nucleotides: TGCAGCGTTGTCTCAGTTCTGGGACAGACCTCCTACAATGAGCAGTTCTTC. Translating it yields CSVVSVLGQTSYNEQFF.

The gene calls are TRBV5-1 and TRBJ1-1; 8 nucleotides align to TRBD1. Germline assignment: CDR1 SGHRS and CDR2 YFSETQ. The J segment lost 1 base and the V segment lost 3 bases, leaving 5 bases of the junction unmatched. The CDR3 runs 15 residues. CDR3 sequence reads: CASSSKTGENTEAFF. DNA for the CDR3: TGCGCCAGCAGCTCTAAGACAGGGGAGAACACTGAAGCTTTCTTT.

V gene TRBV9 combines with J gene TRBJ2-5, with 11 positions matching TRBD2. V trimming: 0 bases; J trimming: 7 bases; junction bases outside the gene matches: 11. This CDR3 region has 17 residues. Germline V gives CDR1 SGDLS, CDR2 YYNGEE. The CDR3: CASSVGAGLAGGLTQYF. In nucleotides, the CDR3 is TGTGCCAGCAGCGTAGGGGCTGGGCTAGCGGGGGGTTTGACCCAGTACTTC.

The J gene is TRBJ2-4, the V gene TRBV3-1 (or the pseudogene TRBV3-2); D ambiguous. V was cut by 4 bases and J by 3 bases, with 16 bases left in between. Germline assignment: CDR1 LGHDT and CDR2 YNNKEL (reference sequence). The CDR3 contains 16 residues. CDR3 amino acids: CASSPVLELGKNIQYF. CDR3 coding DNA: TGTGCCAGCAGCCCAGTTTTGGAGCTCGGCAAAAACATTCAGTACTTC.

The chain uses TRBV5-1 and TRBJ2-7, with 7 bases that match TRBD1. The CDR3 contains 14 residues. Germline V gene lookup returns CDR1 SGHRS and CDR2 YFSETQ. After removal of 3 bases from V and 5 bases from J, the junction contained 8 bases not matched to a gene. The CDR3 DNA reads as TGCGCCAGCAGCTCGGGACAGCCCCCCAACGAGCAGTACTTC. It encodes CASSSGQPPNEQYF.

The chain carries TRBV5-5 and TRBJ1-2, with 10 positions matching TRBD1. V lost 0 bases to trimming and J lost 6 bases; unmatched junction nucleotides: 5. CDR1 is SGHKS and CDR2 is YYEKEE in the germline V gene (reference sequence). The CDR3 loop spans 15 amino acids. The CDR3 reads CASSLVGQGYNGYTF. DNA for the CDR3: TGTGCCAGCAGCTTGGTGGGACAGGGGTATAATGGCTACACCTTC.

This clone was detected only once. Written as DNA, the CDR3 is TGTGCCAGCAGCTTAGATTCGACAGGGGCCTATGGCTACACCTTC. Its translation: CASSLDSTGAYGYTF. The chain employs TRBV7-8 and TRBJ1-2; 8 nucleotides agree with TRBD1. CDR3 length: 15 residues. V gave up 1 base and J gave up 4 bases; unmatched junction bases: 5. Germline-derived CDR1 and CDR2 are SGHVS and FQNEAQ.